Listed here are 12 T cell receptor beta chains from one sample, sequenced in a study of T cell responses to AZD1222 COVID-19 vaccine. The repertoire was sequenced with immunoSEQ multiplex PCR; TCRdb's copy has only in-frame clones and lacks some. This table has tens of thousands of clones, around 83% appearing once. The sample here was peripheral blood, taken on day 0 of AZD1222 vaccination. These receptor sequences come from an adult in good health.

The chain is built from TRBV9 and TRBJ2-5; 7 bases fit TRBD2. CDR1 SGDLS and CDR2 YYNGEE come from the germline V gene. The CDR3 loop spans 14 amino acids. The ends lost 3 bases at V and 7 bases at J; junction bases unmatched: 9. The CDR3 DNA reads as TGTGCCAGCAGCGGATCTAGCGGATCGGGGACCCAGTACTTC. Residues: CASSGSSGSGTQYF.

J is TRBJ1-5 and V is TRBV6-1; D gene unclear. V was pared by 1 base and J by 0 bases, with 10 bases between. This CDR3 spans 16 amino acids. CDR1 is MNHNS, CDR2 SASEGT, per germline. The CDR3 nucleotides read TGTGCCAGCAGTGAAGGGGCCTTCAATAGCAATCAGCCCCAGCATTTT. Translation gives CASSEGAFNSNQPQHF.

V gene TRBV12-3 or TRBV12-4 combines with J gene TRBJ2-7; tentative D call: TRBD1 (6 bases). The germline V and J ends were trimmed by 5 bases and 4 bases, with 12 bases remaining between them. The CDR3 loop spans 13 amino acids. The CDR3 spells CASSTGLRYEQYF. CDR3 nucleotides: TGTGCCAGCAGTACAGGGTTGCGGTACGAGCAGTACTTC.

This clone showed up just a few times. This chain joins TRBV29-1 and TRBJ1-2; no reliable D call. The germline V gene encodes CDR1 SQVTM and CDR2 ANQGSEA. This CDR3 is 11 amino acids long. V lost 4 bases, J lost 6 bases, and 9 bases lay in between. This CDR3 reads CSVGAADGYTF. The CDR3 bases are TGCAGCGTTGGGGCAGCAGATGGCTACACCTTC. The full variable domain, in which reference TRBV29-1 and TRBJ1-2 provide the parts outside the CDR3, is SAVISQKPSRDICQRGTSLTIQCQVDSQVTMMFWYRQQPGQSLTLIATANQGSEATYESGFVIDKFPISRPNLTFSTLTVSNMSPEDSSIYLCSVGAADGYTFGSGTRLTVV.

In DNA form, the CDR3 reads TGTGCCAGTAGTATCGGTCCAGGAACGAACACCGGGGAGCTGTTTTTT. This translates into CASSIGPGTNTGELFF. This chain joins TRBV19 and TRBJ2-2; the D is unclear. The CDR3 is 16 amino acids. In germline, CDR1 is LNHDA, CDR2 SQIVND (reference sequence). Trimming left V 3 bases short and J 0 bases short, with 11 bases between. Variable domain in full (rest from reference TRBV19 and TRBJ2-2): DGGITQSPKYLFRKEGQNVTLSCEQNLNHDAMYWYRQDPGQGLRLIYYSQIVNDFQKGDIAEGYSVSREKKESFPLTVTSAQKNPTAFYLCASSIGPGTNTGELFFGEGSRLTVL.

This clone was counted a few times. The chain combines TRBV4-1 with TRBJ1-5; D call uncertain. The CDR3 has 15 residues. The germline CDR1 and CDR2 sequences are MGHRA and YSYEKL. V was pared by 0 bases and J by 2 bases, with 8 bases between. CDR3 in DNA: TGCGCCAGCAGCCAAGAAGATACGGGCAATCAGCCCCAGCATTTT. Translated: CASSQEDTGNQPQHF.

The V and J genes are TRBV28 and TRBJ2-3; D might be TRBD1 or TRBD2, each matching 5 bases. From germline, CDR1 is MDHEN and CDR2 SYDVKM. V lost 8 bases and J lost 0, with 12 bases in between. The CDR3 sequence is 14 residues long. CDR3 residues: CASRRGTSTDTQYF. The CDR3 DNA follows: TGTGCCAGCCGCCGGGGCACTAGCACAGATACGCAGTATTTT.

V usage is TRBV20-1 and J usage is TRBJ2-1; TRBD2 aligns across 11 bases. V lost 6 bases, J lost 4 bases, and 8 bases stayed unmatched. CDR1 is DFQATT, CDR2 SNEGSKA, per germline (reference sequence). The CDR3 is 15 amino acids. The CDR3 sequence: CSASTGTSGYNEQFF. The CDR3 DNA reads TGCAGTGCCAGTACCGGGACTAGCGGTTACAATGAGCAGTTCTTC.

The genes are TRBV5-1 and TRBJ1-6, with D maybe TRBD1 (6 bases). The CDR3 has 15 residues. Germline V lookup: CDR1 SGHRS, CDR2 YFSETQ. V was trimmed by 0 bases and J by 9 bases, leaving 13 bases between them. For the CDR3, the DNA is TGCGCCAGCAGCTTGGACAGGGAGGCTTTTTCACCCCTCCACTTT. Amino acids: CASSLDREAFSPLHF.

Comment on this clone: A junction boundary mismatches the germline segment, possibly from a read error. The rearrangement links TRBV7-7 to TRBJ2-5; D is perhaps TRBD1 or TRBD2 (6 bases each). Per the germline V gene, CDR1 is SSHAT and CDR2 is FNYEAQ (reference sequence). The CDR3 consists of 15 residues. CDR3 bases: TGTGCTAGCAGCTTAGGGGGGCGCATCCAAGAGACCCAGTACTTC. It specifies CASSLGGRIQETQYF.

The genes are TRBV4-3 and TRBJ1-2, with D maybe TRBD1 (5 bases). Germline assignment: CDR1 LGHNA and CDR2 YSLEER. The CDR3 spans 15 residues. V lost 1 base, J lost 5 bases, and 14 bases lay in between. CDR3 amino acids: CASSQVKGGGYGYTF. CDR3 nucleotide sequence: TGCGCCAGCAGCCAAGTGAAGGGCGGGGGGTATGGCTACACCTTC.

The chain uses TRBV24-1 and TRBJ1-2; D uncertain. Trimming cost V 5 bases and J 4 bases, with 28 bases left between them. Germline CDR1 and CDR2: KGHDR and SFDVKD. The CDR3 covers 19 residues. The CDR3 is CATSAQPVVDSGGVYGYTF. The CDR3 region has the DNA TGTGCCACCAGTGCTCAGCCTGTTGTCGATTCTGGCGGAGTCTATGGCTACACCTTC.